Presented here are 29 T cell receptor beta chains from one specimen sequenced in a study of blood T cell repertoires in COVID-19. Libraries were prepared by immunoSEQ multiplex PCR; TCRdb keeps only in-frame clonotypes and omits some of them. This table holds 360,000 or so clones, nearly 90% found once. Material: PBMCs or T cells enriched from blood (not recorded which). These receptors originate from a woman in her twenties or thirties who had recovered from COVID-19.

The genes are TRBV28 and TRBJ2-4; 9 nucleotides match TRBD1. CDR3 length: 16 amino acids. Unmatched junction bases numbered 8, after V lost 3 bases and J lost 5 bases. Germline V gene lookup returns CDR1 MDHEN and CDR2 SYDVKM. The chain's CDR3 is CASSFSPGQGQNIQYF. In DNA, the CDR3 is TGTGCCAGCAGTTTTTCACCGGGACAGGGTCAAAACATTCAGTACTTC.

This clone came up once. This chain uses TRBV3-1 (or the pseudogene TRBV3-2) with TRBJ2-1; TRBD1 agrees at 9 bases. Germline V CDR1 and CDR2: LGHDT, YNNKEL (reference sequence). The CDR3 is 15 residues long. Trimming took 3 bases from V and 5 from J; bases not matched to a gene: 5. CDR3 sequence: CASSHRRQGDNEQFF. DNA of the CDR3: TGTGCCAGCAGCCATAGGAGACAGGGGGACAATGAGCAGTTCTTC.

The V gene is TRBV24-1, the J gene TRBJ2-1; 9 bases are shared with TRBD2. The V gene end was trimmed by 6 bases and the J gene end by 8 bases; junction bases not matched to a gene: 7. The CDR3 has 14 residues. The germline gives CDR1 KGHDR, CDR2 SFDVKD. This chain's CDR3 is CATSLAGGSDEQFF. The CDR3 DNA sequence: TGTGCCACCAGTCTGGCGGGGGGGTCGGATGAGCAGTTCTTC.

This chain connects TRBV10-3 to TRBJ1-4; D gene uncertain. The germline gives CDR1 ENHRY, CDR2 SYGVKD. The CDR3 totals 13 residues. The V and J ends lost 4 bases and 10 bases respectively, with 13 bases between them. The DNA of the CDR3 is TGTGCCATCAGTGGTACACCTTCGGGAAAACTGTTTTTT. As protein: CAISGTPSGKLFF.

The sample holds a few counts of this clone. The chain is built from TRBV4-1 and TRBJ2-7; 7 nucleotides agree with TRBD1. The CDR3 runs to 15 residues. Unmatched junction bases numbered 6, after V lost 4 bases and J lost 0 bases. Per germline, CDR1 MGHRA and CDR2 YSYEKL. CDR3 protein: CASSRGPGGSYEQYF. The CDR3 DNA follows: TGCGCCAGCAGCCGCGGACCAGGGGGCTCCTACGAGCAGTACTTC.

The chain combines TRBV11-3 with TRBJ2-1, with 10 bases identical to TRBD1. This CDR3 spans 17 amino acids. V lost 5 bases, J lost 5 bases, and 12 bases stayed unmatched. Germline V gives CDR1 SGHNT, CDR2 YENEEA. CDR3: CASSPRTGGTSDNEQFF. Written as DNA, the CDR3 is TGTGCCAGCAGCCCTCGGACAGGGGGGACCTCTGACAATGAGCAGTTCTTC. Based on the CDR3 plus reference TRBV11-3 and TRBJ2-1, the full variable domain is EAGVVQSPRYKIIEKKQPVAFWCNPISGHNTLYWYLQNLGQGPELLIRYENEEAVDDSQLPKDRFSAERLKGVDSTLKIQPAELGDSAVYLCASSPRTGGTSDNEQFFGPGTRLTVL.

The chain carries TRBV3-1 (or the pseudogene TRBV3-2) and TRBJ1-2; TRBD1 aligns across 8 bases. Per germline, CDR1 LGHDT and CDR2 YNNKEL (reference sequence). The CDR3 covers 13 residues. J gave up 4 bases and V 4 bases, and 2 bases lay outside the gene matches. The CDR3 DNA sequence: TGTGCCAGCAGCCGAGGACAGGGCTATGGCTACACCTTC. This translates into CASSRGQGYGYTF.

The chain couples TRBV28 to TRBJ2-2, with 9 bases that match TRBD1. The V gene end was trimmed by 6 bases and the J gene end by 6 bases; junction bases not matched to a gene: 8. The CDR3 consists of 15 residues. CDR1 is MDHEN, CDR2 SYDVKM, per germline. CDR3 nucleotide sequence: TGTGCCAGCAGACAAAGGACAGGGGCGGCCGGGGAGCTGTTTTTT. Protein: CASRQRTGAAGELFF.

This rearrangement joins TRBV9 to TRBJ2-1; 9 bases line up with TRBD2. Per germline, CDR1 SGDLS and CDR2 YYNGEE. With V trimmed by 1 base and J by 9 bases, 8 bases remained unmatched. This CDR3 spans 15 amino acids. The CDR3 sequence: CASSVNAGGPGEQFF. The CDR3 nucleotides are TGTGCCAGCAGCGTAAACGCGGGGGGGCCGGGTGAGCAGTTCTTC. The entire variable domain, with the rest obtained from reference TRBV9 and TRBJ2-1, is as follows: DSGVTQTPKHLITATGQRVTLRCSPRSGDLSVYWYQQSLDQGLQFLIQYYNGEERAKGNILERFSAQQFPDLHSELNLSSLELGDSALYFCASSVNAGGPGEQFFGPGTRLTVL.

This rearrangement joins TRBV13 to TRBJ2-7, with D possibly matching TRBD2 (7 bases). Germline V lookup: CDR1 PRHDT, CDR2 FYEKMQ (reference sequence). Trimming took off 2 bases at V and 0 bases at J, with 14 bases between the two ends. The CDR3 has 16 amino acids. The CDR3 DNA reads TGTGCCAGCAGCTTAAGAACCCGGGGGGCCTCCTACGAGCAGTACTTC. It translates to CASSLRTRGASYEQYF.

J is TRBJ1-2 and V is TRBV7-9; TRBD1 matches at 7 bases. The V gene's germline CDR1 is SEHNR and CDR2 FQNEAQ (reference sequence). With V trimmed by 1 base and J by 10 bases, 9 bases remained unmatched. The CDR3 has 14 amino acids. The CDR3 reads CASSLDYRGYYYTF. In DNA form, the CDR3 reads TGTGCCAGCAGCTTAGATTACAGGGGTTATTACTACACCTTC. The entire variable domain, with the rest obtained from reference TRBV7-9 and TRBJ1-2, is as follows: DTGVSQNPRHKITKRGQNVTFRCDPISEHNRLYWYRQTLGQGPEFLTYFQNEAQLEKSRLLSDRFSAERPKGSFSTLEIQRTEQGDSAMYLCASSLDYRGYYYTFGSGTRLTVV.

The sample holds one count of this clone. The chain employs TRBV28 and TRBJ2-3; possibly TRBD1 for D (7 bases). The V and J ends lost 6 bases and 1 base respectively, with 20 bases between them. The CDR3 spans 17 residues. Germline CDR1 MDHEN, CDR2 SYDVKM. For the CDR3, the DNA is TGTGCCAGCAGGGGAGGTCTGAGGGACAGCGGCACAGATACGCAGTATTTT. Amino acids: CASRGGLRDSGTDTQYF. The whole variable domain, filled in from reference TRBV28 and TRBJ2-3, reads DVKVTQSSRYLVKRTGEKVFLECVQDMDHENMFWYRQDPGLGLRLIYFSYDVKMKEKGDIPEGYSVSREKKERFSLILESASTNQTSMYLCASRGGLRDSGTDTQYFGPGTRLTVL.

The chain employs TRBV19 and TRBJ1-5; D gene ambiguous. V was shortened by 9 bases and J by 0 bases, with 15 bases between the two germline ends. Per the germline V gene, CDR1 is LNHDA and CDR2 is SQIVND (reference sequence). This CDR3 is built from 15 residues. The CDR3 DNA follows: TGTGCCAGCGATATGGAGGCCCTTAGCAATCAGCCCCAGCATTTT. It translates to CASDMEALSNQPQHF.

This clone was recorded only once. The chain combines TRBV5-8 with TRBJ2-7; possibly TRBD1 for D (5 bases). V was cut by 0 bases and J by 3 bases, with 10 bases left in between. This CDR3 is 14 amino acids long. Germline V lookup: CDR1 SGHTS, CDR2 YDEGEE. The CDR3 DNA is TGTGCCAGCAGCTTGGGTTCCAGGGTCTACGAGCAGTACTTC. The encoded protein is CASSLGSRVYEQYF.

V gene TRBV28 combines with J gene TRBJ2-1; 11 bases agree with TRBD2. Germline V lookup: CDR1 MDHEN, CDR2 SYDVKM. CDR3 length: 15 residues. J lost 9 bases, V lost 6 bases, and 10 bases had no gene match. Here the CDR3 reads CASRPNSGRAGEQFF. The CDR3 DNA follows: TGTGCCAGCAGACCTAATAGCGGGAGGGCCGGTGAGCAGTTCTTC.

The J gene is TRBJ2-3, the V gene TRBV10-2; 11 nucleotides align to TRBD2. Trimming at V came to 6 bases and at J to 2 bases, leaving 7 bases not matched to a gene. From germline, CDR1 is WSHSY and CDR2 SAAADI. This CDR3 is built from 16 residues. CDR3 in DNA: TGCGCCAGCAGAGAACCGGGACTAGCGGACACAGATACGCAGTATTTT. Translated, it gives CASREPGLADTDTQYF.

The chain uses TRBV19 and TRBJ1-5, with unresolved D. V gave up 2 bases and J gave up 3 bases, with 14 bases separating them. The CDR3 has 16 residues. Germline values: CDR1 LNHDA, CDR2 SQIVND (reference sequence). The CDR3 sequence is CASSITRQRINQPQHF. The CDR3 DNA follows: TGTGCCAGTAGTATAACCAGACAAAGAATCAATCAGCCCCAGCATTTT. The variable domain in full, with the rest retrieved from reference TRBV19 and TRBJ1-5, is DGGITQSPKYLFRKEGQNVTLSCEQNLNHDAMYWYRQDPGQGLRLIYYSQIVNDFQKGDIAEGYSVSREKKESFPLTVTSAQKNPTAFYLCASSITRQRINQPQHFGDGTRLSIL.

V gene TRBV7-9 combines with J gene TRBJ2-1; 8 bases agree with TRBD1. Germline V CDR1 and CDR2: SEHNR, FQNEAQ (reference sequence). Germline trimming cut 5 bases from V and 0 bases from J; bases unmatched to any gene: 12. This CDR3 comprises 18 residues. The CDR3 DNA is TGTGCCAGCAGCCCCGACAGGGGAATAAAGATCTCCTACAATGAGCAGTTCTTC. This sequence encodes CASSPDRGIKISYNEQFF.

This clone has only a few counts. V and J are TRBV7-7 and TRBJ1-1; TRBD1 matches 9 bases. The CDR3 runs to 17 residues. Germline trimming cut 6 bases from V and 0 bases from J; bases unmatched to any gene: 11. The V gene's germline CDR1 is SSHAT and CDR2 FNYEAQ (reference sequence). The CDR3 nucleotides read TGTGCCAGCAGGCGAATCGGGACAGGGTCCCTGAACACTGAAGCTTTCTTT. This gives the protein CASRRIGTGSLNTEAFF.

The rearrangement links TRBV20-1 to TRBJ1-1; 9 nucleotides agree with TRBD1. CDR1 DFQATT and CDR2 SNEGSKA come from the germline V gene (reference sequence). Trimming cost V 3 bases and J 4 bases; bases outside gene matches: 6. The CDR3 totals 14 residues. The CDR3 spells CSASRTGAGTEAFF. In DNA form, the CDR3 reads TGCAGTGCTAGTAGGACAGGGGCGGGCACTGAAGCTTTCTTT.

The genes are TRBV14 and TRBJ1-6; D uncertain. The V end was cut by 0 bases, the J end by 10 bases, with 7 bases between. Germline values: CDR1 SGHDN, CDR2 FVKESK. The CDR3 runs 13 residues. The DNA for the CDR3 is TGTGCCAGCAGCCAAGAAATGGAGTCACCCCTCCACTTT. Protein product: CASSQEMESPLHF.

The chain links TRBV3-1 (or the pseudogene TRBV3-2) to TRBJ2-1; 11 bases agree with TRBD2. Trimming at V came to 4 bases and at J to 8 bases, leaving 7 bases not matched to a gene. Germline V gene sequence: CDR1 LGHDT, CDR2 YNNKEL (reference sequence). The CDR3 is 15 residues long. The CDR3 bases are TGTGCCAGCAGCCTTGGACTAGCGGGTGGGGATGAGCAGTTCTTC. This codes for CASSLGLAGGDEQFF.

The chain recombines TRBV7-3 with TRBJ1-1; D is possibly TRBD1 (5 bases). Germline V gives CDR1 SGHTA, CDR2 FQGTGA. The V end was cut by 7 bases, the J end by 4 bases, with 16 bases between. The CDR3 extends over 14 amino acids. CDR3 sequence (DNA): TGTGCCAGCACCCTGCGGGGGGTTAGCACTGAAGCTTTCTTT. It translates to CASTLRGVSTEAFF.

The rearrangement joins TRBV3-1 (or the pseudogene TRBV3-2) to TRBJ1-5, with D possibly TRBD1 on 5 matching bases. V was cut by 3 bases and J by 4 bases, with 10 bases left in between. Looked up from germline, CDR1 is LGHDT and CDR2 is YNNKEL (reference sequence). This CDR3 has 14 amino acids. The CDR3 region is CASSHAGWNQPQHF. The CDR3 region has the DNA TGTGCCAGCAGCCACGCAGGGTGGAATCAGCCCCAGCATTTT.

This clone has only one observation. The V gene is TRBV4-3, the J gene TRBJ1-2; the D gene is possibly TRBD1 (5 bases). The germline gives CDR1 LGHNA, CDR2 YSLEER. This CDR3 spans 16 amino acids. The V and J ends lost 1 base and 3 bases respectively, with 15 bases between them. Here the CDR3 DNA reads TGCGCCAGCAGCCAAGGTCGGCCGACAGTGTACTATGGCTACACCTTC. Encoded protein: CASSQGRPTVYYGYTF.

The chain has TRBV19 and TRBJ1-1, with TRBD1 identical over 7 bases. V dropped 3 bases and J dropped 5; count of bases not matched to a gene: 6. Looked up from germline, CDR1 is LNHDA and CDR2 is SQIVND (reference sequence). The CDR3 is 14 residues long. CDR3 region: CASSIDRVGTEAFF. The CDR3 nucleotides are TGTGCCAGTAGTATCGACAGGGTTGGTACTGAAGCTTTCTTT.

This clone was seen only a few times. J is TRBJ2-7 and V is TRBV2, with 8 bases that match TRBD2. The germline V gene encodes CDR1 SNHLY and CDR2 FYNNEI. The J segment lost 6 bases and the V segment lost 7 bases, leaving 11 bases of the junction unmatched. There are 14 residues in the CDR3. The CDR3 DNA reads as TGTGCCAGCACCCCCGGGACTAGATTATCCGAGCAGTACTTC. Amino acids: CASTPGTRLSEQYF.

This clone occurred a few times. CDR3: CASSIRSGGSYEQYF. The DNA of the CDR3 is TGTGCCAGTAGTATACGTAGCGGGGGATCCTACGAGCAGTACTTC. The rearrangement joins TRBV19 to TRBJ2-7; the match to TRBD2 covers 9 bases. After removal of 2 bases from V and 1 base from J, the junction contained 3 bases not matched to a gene. The CDR3 sequence is 15 residues long. The germline V gene has CDR1 LNHDA and CDR2 SQIVND (reference sequence).

This chain links TRBV4-1 with TRBJ1-5, with no clear D. The germline CDR1 and CDR2 sequences are MGHRA and YSYEKL. This CDR3 has 17 amino acids. Deletions cut 4 bases from V and 0 bases from J, with 16 bases between. The CDR3: CASSPRFPQDSNQPQHF. CDR3 sequence (DNA): TGCGCCAGCAGCCCCCGGTTTCCCCAGGATAGCAATCAGCCCCAGCATTTT.